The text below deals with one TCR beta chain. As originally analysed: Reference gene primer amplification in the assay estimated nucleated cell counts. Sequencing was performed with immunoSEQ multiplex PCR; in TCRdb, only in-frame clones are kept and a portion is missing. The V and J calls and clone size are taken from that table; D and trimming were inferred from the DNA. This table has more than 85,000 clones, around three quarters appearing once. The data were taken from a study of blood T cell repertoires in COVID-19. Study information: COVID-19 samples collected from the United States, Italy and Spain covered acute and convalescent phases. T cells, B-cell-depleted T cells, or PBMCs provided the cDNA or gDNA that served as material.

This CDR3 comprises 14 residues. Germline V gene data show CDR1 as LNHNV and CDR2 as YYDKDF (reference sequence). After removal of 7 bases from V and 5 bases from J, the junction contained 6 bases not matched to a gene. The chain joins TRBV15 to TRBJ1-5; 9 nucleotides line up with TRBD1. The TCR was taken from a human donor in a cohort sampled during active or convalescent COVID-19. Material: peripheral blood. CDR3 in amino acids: CATIPDRGYQPQHF. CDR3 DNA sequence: TGTGCCACCATCCCGGACAGGGGTTATCAGCCCCAGCATTTT.